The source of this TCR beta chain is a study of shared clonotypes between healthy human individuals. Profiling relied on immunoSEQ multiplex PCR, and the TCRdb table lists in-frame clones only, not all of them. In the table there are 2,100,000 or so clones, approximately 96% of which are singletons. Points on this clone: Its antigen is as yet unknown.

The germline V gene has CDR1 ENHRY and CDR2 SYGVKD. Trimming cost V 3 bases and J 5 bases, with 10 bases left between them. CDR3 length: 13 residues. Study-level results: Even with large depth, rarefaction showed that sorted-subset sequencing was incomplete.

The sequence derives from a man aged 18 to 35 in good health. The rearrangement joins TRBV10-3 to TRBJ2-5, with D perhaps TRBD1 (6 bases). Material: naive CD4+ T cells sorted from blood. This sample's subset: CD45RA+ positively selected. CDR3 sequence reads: CAISDGTTETQYF. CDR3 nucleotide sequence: TGTGCCATCAGTGATGGGACAACGGAGACCCAGTACTTC.